This T cell receptor (beta chain) was sequenced in a study of blood T cell repertoires in COVID-19. Study-level background: Samples came from the United States, Italy and Spain, spanning acute and convalescent COVID-19. Sources were T cells, B-cell-depleted T cells, or PBMCs; the material itself was cDNA or gDNA.

Trimming took 4 bases from V and 5 from J, leaving 14 bases between them. There are 15 residues in the CDR3. Germline CDR1 and CDR2: MNHEY and SVGEGT. Study processing details: Counts of nucleated cells, estimated from reference gene primer amplification, were obtained. TCRdb's table, derived via immunoSEQ multiplex PCR, lists solely in-frame clones and lacks some. The V and J calls and clone size are taken from that table; D and trimming were inferred from the DNA. The sample holds 250,000 to 350,000 clones, roughly 87% seen once. This chain links TRBV6-2 or TRBV6-3 with TRBJ2-2, with D possibly TRBD2 on 6 matching bases. The receptor comes from a woman between 50 and 59 years old who had recovered from COVID-19. Specimen: peripheral blood. The CDR3 loop reads CASSWEVQSTGELFF. The DNA of the CDR3 is TGTGCCAGCAGTTGGGAGGTCCAGAGTACCGGGGAGCTGTTTTTT.